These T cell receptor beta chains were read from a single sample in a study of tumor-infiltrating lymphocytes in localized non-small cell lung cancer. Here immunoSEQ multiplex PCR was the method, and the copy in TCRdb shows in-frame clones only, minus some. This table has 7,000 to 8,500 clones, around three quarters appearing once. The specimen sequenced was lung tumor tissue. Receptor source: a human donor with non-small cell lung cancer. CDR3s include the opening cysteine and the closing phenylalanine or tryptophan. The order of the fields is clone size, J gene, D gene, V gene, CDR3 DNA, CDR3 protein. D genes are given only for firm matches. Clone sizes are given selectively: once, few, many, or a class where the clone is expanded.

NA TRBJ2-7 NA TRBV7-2 TGTGCCAGCAGCCCCCAGGGGCTTAACTCCTACGAGCAGTACTTC CASSPQGLNSYEQYF
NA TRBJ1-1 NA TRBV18 TGTGCCAGCTCACCTGAGGGTTATGAAGCTTTCTTT CASSPEGYEAFF
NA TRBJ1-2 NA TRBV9 TGTGCCAGCAGCGTAGCTACTCAGGGTAACTATGGCTACACCTTC CASSVATQGNYGYTF
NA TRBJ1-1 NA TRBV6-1 TGTGCCAGCAGAATGGATAACTTGAACACTGAAGCTTTCTTT CASRMDNLNTEAFF
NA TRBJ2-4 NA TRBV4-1 TGCGCCAGCAGCCCTCGGGACTTAGCGAGAGACATTCAGTACTTC CASSPRDLARDIQYF
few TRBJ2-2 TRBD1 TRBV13 TGTGCCAGCCTCATACGAACACAGGGGTTTGACACCGGGGAGCTGTTTTTT CASLIRTQGFDTGELFF
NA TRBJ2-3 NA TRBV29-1 TGCAGCTCCCGGGCGCCCCCAGATACGCAGTATTTT CSSRAPPDTQYF
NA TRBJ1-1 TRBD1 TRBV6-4 TGTGCCAGCAGTCCGACAGGGGAGGCTTTCTTT CASSPTGEAFF
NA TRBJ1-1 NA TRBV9 TGTGCCAGCAGCGTAGCTGAGGGGGGTGAAGCTTTCTTT CASSVAEGGEAFF
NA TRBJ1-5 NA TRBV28 TGTGCCAGCAGCCGCGAGGGGCAGCGGCCCCAGCATTTT CASSREGQRPQHF
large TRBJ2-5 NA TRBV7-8 TGTGCCAGCAGGCCCTCACTGCCCCAGACCCAGTACTTC CASRPSLPQTQYF
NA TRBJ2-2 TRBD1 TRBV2 TGTGCCAGCGGGGGACAGGGTGAGAGAGCCGGGGAGCTGTTTTTT CASGGQGERAGELFF
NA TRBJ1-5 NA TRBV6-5 TGTGCCAGCAGTTACTCGTCGGCAGGCAATCAGCCCCAGCATTTT CASSYSSAGNQPQHF
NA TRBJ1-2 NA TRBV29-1 TGCAGCGTTTTATCGAGAAACTATGGCTACACCTTC CSVLSRNYGYTF
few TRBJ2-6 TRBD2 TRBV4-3 TGCGCCAGCAGCCAAGATGGAGCGGGAGGCACCTCTGGGGCCAACGTCCTGACTTTC CASSQDGAGGTSGANVLTF
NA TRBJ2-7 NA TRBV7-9 TGTGCCAGCAGCTTGTTCTACGAGCAGTACTTC CASSLFYEQYF
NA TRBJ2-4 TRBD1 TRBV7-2 TGTGCCAGCCTACAGGGGATCATTCAGTACTTC CASLQGIIQYF
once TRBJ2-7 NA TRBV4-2 TGTGCCAGCAGCGCCGAGGAGTTTTCCTACGAGCAGTACTTC CASSAEEFSYEQYF
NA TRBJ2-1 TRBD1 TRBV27 TGTGCCAGCAGTTCGCCCGGGCCAGGGGGCTCCTACAATGAGCAGTTCTTC CASSSPGPGGSYNEQFF
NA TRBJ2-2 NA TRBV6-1 TGTGCCAGCAGTGAAGTACAGGGCCATAACACCGGGGAGCTGTTTTTT CASSEVQGHNTGELFF
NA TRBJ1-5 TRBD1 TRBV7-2 TGTGCCAGCAGCTCGGCGGACAGGGGCCAGCCCCAGCATTTT CASSSADRGQPQHF
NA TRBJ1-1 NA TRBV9 TGTGCCAGCAGCGTCTCTAAGTCGACTGAAGCTTTCTTT CASSVSKSTEAFF
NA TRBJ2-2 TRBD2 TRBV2 TGTGCCAGCAGGGCCGGACTAGCGGGAGGGCCTCACGGGGAGCTGTTTTTT CASRAGLAGGPHGELFF
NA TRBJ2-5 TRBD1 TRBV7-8 TGTGCCAGCAGCTTGGGACAGGTCTTCCAAGAGACCCAGTACTTC CASSLGQVFQETQYF
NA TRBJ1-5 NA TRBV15 TGTGCCACCAGCAGAGGGGGGACATCCTATAGCAATCAGCCCCAGCATTTT CATSRGGTSYSNQPQHF
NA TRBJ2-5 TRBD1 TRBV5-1 TGCGCCAGCAGCGCGACAGGGTCATCGGAGACCCAGTACTTC CASSATGSSETQYF
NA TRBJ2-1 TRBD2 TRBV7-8 TGTGCCAGCAGCTCTTCAGGTGCGGGGGACGAGGAGCAGTTCTTC CASSSSGAGDEEQFF
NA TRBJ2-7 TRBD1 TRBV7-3 TGTGCCAGCAGCTTAATCACCCTCTCAACCCGTTGGGACAGAACTTACGAGCAGTACTTC CASSLITLSTRWDRTYEQYF
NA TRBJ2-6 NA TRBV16 TGTGCCAGCAGCCAGGGGCAGGGAGGCTCTGGGGCCAACGTCCTGACTTTC CASSQGQGGSGANVLTF